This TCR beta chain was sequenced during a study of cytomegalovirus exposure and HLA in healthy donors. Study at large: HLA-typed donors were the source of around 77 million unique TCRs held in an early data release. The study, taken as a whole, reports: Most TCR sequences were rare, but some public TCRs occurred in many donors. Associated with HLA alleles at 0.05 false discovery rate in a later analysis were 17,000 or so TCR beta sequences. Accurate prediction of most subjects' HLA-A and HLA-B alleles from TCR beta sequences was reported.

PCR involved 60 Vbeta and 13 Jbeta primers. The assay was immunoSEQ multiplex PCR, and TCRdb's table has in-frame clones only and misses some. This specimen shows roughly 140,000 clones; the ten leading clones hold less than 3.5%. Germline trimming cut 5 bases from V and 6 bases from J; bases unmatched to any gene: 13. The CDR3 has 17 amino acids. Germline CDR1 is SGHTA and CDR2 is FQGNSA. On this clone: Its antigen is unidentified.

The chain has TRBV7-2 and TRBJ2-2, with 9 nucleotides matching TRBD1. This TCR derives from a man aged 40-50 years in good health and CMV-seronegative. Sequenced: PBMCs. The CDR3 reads CASSPNPWTGEAGELFF. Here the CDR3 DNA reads TGTGCCAGCAGCCCGAACCCCTGGACAGGGGAGGCCGGGGAGCTGTTTTTT.